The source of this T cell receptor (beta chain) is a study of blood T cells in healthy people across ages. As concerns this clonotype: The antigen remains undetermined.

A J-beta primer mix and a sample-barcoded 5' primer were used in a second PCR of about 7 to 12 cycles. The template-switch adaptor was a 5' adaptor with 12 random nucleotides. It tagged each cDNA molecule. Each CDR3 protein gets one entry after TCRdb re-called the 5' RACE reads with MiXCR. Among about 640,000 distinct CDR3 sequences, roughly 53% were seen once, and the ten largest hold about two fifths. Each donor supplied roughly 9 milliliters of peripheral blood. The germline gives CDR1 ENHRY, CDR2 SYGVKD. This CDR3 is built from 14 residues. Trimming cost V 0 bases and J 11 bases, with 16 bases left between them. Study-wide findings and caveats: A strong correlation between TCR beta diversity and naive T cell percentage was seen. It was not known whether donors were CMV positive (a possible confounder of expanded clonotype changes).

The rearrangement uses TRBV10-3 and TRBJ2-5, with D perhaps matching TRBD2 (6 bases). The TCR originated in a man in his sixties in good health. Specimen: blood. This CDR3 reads CAISESSLAREQYF. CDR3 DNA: TGTGCCATCAGTGAGTCGAGTCTAGCGAGGGAGCAGTACTTC.